This T cell receptor beta chain was identified in a study of cytomegalovirus exposure and HLA in healthy donors. Overall study context: Across 300 to 400 genotyped donors, roughly 80% landed in the Caucasian-associated ancestry cluster. Study-level points and caveats: The study listed roughly 160 cytomegalovirus-associated TCR beta chains. CMV serostatus was the sole immune exposure information available.

The PCR employed 60 Vbeta primers together with 13 Jbeta primers. Produced via immunoSEQ multiplex PCR; TCRdb's table is partial and in-frame only. The sample yields over 150,000 clones, around four fifths seen once. In the case of this clone: Its antigen is not identified.

Germline CDR1 and CDR2: SGDLS and YYNGEE. The ends were cut back, 0 bases at V and 7 bases at J, with 8 bases in the middle. The CDR3 runs 12 residues. Sequenced: PBMCs. This receptor was identified in a boy younger than 10 in good health and CMV-seronegative. The V call is TRBV9, the J call TRBJ2-7; a weak D match, TRBD1 (6 bases). The DNA of the CDR3 is TGTGCCAGCAGCGTAGTAGGGGGTGAGCAGTACTTC. Its translation: CASSVVGGEQYF.